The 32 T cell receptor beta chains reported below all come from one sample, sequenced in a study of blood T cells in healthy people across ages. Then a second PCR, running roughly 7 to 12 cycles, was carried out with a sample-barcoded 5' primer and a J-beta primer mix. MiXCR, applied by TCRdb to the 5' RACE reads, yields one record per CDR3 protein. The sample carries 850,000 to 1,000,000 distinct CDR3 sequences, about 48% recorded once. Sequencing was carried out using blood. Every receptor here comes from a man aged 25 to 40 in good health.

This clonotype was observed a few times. The DNA for the CDR3 is TGTGCCAGCAGTTCTGGTGTGCTCGGTTCCTACGAGCAGTACTTC. Encoded protein: CASSSGVLGSYEQYF. The chain links TRBV6-5 to TRBJ2-7; D not certain. The V end lost 4 bases, the J end lost 1 base, and 14 bases lay between the germline ends. CDR1 and CDR2 from the germline V gene are MNHEY and SVGAGI. The CDR3 contains 15 residues.

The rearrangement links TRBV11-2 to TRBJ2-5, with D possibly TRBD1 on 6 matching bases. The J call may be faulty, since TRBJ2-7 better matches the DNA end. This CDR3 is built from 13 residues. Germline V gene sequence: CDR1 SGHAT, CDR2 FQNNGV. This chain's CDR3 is CASRTDVPYEQYF. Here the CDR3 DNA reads TGTGCCAGCCGGACAGATGTTCCCTACGAGCAGTACTTC.

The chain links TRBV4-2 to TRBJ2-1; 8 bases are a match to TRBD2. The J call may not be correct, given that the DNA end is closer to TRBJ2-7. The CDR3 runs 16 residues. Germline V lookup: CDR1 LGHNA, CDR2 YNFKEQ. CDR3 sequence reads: CASSPSSGGRVNEQYF. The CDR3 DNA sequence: TGTGCCAGCAGCCCCAGTTCGGGGGGGAGGGTCAATGAGCAGTACTTC.

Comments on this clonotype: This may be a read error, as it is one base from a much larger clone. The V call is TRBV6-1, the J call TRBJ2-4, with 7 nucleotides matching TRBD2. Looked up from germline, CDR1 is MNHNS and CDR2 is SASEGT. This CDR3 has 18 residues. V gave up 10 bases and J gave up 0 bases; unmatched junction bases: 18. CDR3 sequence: CANRPRASLALAKNIQYF. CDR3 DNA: TGTGCCAACAGGCCTCGGGCTTCACTAGCGTTAGCCAAAAACATTCAGTACTTC.

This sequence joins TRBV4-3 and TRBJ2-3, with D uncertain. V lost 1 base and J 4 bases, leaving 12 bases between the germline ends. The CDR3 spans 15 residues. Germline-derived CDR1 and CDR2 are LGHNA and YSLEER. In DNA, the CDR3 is TGCGCCAGCAGCCAAGCCAGAGTTAAACCAGATACGCAGTATTTT. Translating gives CASSQARVKPDTQYF.

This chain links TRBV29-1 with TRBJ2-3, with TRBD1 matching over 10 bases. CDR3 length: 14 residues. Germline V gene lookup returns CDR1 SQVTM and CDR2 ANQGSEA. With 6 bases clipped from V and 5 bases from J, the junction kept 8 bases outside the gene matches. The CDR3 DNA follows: TGCAGCGTAGACCGAGGGACAGGGGAAGATACGCAGTATTTT. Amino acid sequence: CSVDRGTGEDTQYF.

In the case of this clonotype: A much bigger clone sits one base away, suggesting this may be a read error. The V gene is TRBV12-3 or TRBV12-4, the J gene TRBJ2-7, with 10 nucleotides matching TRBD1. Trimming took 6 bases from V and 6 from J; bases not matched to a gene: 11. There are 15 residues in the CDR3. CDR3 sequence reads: CASSPGTGVTCEQYF. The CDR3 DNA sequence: TGTGCCAGCAGCCCGGGGACAGGGGTTACCTGCGAGCAGTACTTC.

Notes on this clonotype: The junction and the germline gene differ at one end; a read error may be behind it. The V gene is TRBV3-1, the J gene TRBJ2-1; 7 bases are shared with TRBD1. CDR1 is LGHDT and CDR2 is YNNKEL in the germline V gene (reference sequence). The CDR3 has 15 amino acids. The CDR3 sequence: CASSQTTGTYKEQFF. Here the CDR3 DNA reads TGTGCCAGCAGCCAGACGACAGGGACGTACAAGGAGCAGTTCTTC.

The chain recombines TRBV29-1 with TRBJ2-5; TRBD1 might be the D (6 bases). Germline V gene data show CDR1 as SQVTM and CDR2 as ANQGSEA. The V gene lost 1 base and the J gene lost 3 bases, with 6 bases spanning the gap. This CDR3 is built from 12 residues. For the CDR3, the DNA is TGCAGCGTTGAAGGGACAGAAGAGACCCAGTACTTC. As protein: CSVEGTEETQYF.

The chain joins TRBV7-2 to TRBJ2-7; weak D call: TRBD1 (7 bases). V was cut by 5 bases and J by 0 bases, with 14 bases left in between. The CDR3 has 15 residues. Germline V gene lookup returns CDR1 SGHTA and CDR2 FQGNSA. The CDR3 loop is CASSVTGRSSYEQYF. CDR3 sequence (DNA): TGTGCCAGCAGCGTGACAGGGAGGAGCTCCTACGAGCAGTACTTC.

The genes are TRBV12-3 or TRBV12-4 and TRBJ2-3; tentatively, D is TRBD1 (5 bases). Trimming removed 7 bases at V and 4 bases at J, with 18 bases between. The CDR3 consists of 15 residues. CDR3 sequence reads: CASKWTRVMSDTQYF. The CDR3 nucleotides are TGTGCCAGCAAATGGACAAGGGTCATGTCAGATACGCAGTATTTT.

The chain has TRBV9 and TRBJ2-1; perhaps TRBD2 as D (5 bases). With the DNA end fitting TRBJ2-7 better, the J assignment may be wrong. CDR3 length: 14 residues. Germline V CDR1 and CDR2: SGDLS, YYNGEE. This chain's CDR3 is CASSVSDSYNEQYF. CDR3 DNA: TGTGCCAGCAGCGTATCGGACTCCTACAATGAGCAGTACTTC.

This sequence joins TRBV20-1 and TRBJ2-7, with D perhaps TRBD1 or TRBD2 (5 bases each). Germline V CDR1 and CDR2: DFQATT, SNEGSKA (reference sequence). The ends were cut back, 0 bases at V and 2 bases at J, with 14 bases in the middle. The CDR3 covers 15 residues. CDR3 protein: CSARDPGPPPYEQYF. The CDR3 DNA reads TGCAGTGCTAGAGATCCGGGACCACCTCCCTACGAGCAGTACTTC.

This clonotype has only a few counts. CDR3 residues: CASRAPGANVLTF. The CDR3 bases are TGTGCCAGCAGAGCTCCTGGGGCCAACGTCCTGACTTTC. The V gene is TRBV6-4, the J gene TRBJ2-6; D is unclear. The germline V and J ends were trimmed by 6 bases and 2 bases, with 5 bases remaining between them. CDR3 length: 13 amino acids. Looked up from germline, CDR1 is MRHNA and CDR2 is SNTAGT.

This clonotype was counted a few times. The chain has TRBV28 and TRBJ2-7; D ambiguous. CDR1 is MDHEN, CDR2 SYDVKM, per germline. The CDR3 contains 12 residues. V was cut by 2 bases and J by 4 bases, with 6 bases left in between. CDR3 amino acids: CASSLPLYEQYF. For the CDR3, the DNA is TGTGCCAGCAGTTTACCCTTATACGAGCAGTACTTC.

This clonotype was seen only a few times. The CDR3 DNA is TGCAGTGCTAGTAATCAGGGTGGAGGTGGCTACACCTTC. Translated: CSASNQGGGGYTF. The chain has TRBV20-1 and TRBJ1-2; D perhaps matches TRBD1 (5 bases). Germline CDR1 DFQATT, CDR2 SNEGSKA (reference sequence). V gave up 3 bases and J gave up 7 bases, with 15 bases separating them. The CDR3 is made up of 13 amino acids.

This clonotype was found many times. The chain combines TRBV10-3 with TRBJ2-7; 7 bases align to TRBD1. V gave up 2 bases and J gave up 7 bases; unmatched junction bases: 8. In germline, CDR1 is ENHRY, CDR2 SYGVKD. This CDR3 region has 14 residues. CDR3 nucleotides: TGTGCCATCAGTGAGGTGGACAGGCGACATGAGCAGTACTTC. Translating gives CAISEVDRRHEQYF.

The CDR3 loop reads CASSLLQGALNTGELFF. The CDR3 DNA reads TGTGCCAGCAGTTTATTGCAGGGGGCGTTGAACACCGGGGAGCTGTTTTTT. The chain joins TRBV27 to TRBJ2-2; 8 nucleotides line up with TRBD1. The length of the CDR3 is 17 residues. Germline CDR1 MNHEY, CDR2 SMNVEV (reference sequence). With V trimmed by 1 base and J by 1 base, 5 bases remained unmatched.

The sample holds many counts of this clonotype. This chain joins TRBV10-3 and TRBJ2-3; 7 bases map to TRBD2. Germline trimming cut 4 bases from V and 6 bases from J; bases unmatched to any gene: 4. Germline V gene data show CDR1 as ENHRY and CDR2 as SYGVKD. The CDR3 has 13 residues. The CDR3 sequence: CAISGDYPDTQYF. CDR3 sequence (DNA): TGTGCCATCAGTGGGGACTACCCCGATACGCAGTATTTT.

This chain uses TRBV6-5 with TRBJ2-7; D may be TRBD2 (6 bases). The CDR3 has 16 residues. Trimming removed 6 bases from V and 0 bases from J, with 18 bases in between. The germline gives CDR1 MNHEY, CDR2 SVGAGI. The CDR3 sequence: CASSLVWGDSSYEQYF. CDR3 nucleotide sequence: TGTGCCAGCAGCTTGGTTTGGGGGGATAGCTCCTACGAGCAGTACTTC.

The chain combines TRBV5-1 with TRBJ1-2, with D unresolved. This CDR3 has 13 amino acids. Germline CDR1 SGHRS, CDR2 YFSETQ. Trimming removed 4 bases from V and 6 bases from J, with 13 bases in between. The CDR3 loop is CASSVEGGDGYTF. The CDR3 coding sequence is TGCGCCAGCAGCGTAGAGGGAGGAGATGGCTACACCTTC.

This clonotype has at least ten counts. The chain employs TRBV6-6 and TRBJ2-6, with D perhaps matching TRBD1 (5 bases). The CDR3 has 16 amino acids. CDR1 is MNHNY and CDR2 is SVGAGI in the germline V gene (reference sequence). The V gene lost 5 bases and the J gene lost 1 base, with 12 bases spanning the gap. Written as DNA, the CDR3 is TGTGCCAGCAGTGCCTCGACAGTTTCTGGGGCCAACGTCCTGACTTTC. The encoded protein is CASSASTVSGANVLTF.

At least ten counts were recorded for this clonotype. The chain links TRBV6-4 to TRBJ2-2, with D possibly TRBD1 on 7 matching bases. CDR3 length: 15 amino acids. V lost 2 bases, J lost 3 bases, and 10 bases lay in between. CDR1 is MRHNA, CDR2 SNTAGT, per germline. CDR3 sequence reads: CASSDGRGDTGELFF. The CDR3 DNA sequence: TGTGCCAGCAGTGACGGCAGGGGGGACACCGGGGAGCTGTTTTTT.

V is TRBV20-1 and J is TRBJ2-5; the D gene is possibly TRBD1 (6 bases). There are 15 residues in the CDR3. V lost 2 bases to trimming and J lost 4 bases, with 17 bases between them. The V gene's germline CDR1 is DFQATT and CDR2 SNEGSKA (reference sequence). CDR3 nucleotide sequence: TGCAGTGCTAGACTCACCAACAGGGAAAGAGAGACCCAGTACTTC. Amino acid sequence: CSARLTNRERETQYF.

This CDR3 is CASSSRLAGNTDTQYF. In DNA, the CDR3 is TGTGCCAGCAGTTCACGACTAGCGGGAAACACAGATACGCAGTATTTT. This rearrangement joins TRBV5-6 to TRBJ2-3, with 11 bases aligning to TRBD2. The trim removed 5 bases at V and 2 bases at J, leaving 7 bases unmatched. This CDR3 has 16 amino acids. Germline CDR1 and CDR2: SGHDT and YYEEEE.

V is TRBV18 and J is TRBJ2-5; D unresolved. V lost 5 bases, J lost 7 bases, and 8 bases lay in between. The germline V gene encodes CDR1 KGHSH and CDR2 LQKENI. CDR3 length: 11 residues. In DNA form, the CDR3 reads TGTGCCAGCTCAGACAAAGGGACCCAGTACTTC. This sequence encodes CASSDKGTQYF.

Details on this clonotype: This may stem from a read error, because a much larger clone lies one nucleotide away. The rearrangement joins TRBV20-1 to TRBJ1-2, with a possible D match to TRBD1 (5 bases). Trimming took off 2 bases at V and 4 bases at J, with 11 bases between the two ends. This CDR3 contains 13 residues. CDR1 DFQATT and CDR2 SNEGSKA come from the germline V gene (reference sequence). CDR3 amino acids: CSARMDNPYGYTF. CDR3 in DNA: TGCAGTGCTAGAATGGACAACCCCTATGGCTACACCTTC.

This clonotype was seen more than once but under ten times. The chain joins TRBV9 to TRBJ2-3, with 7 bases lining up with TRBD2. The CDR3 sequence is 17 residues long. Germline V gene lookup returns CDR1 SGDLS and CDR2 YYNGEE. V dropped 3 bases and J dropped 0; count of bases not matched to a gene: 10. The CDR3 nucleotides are TGTGCCAGCAGCGCCCGTCCAGCGGGACTCAGCACAGATACGCAGTATTTT. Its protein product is CASSARPAGLSTDTQYF.

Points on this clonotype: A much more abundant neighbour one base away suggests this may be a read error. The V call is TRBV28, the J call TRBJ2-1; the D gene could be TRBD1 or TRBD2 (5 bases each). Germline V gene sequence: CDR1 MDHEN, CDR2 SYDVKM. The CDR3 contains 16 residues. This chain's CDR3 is CAGSTIPGTSSGEQFF. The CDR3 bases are TGTGCCGGCAGCACCATCCCCGGGACGTCTTCAGGTGAGCAGTTCTTC.

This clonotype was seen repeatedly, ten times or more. CDR3 in DNA: TGTGCCAGCAGCCCAGGAAGGCAGGGGACCTACGAGCAGTACTTC. This sequence encodes CASSPGRQGTYEQYF. V and J are TRBV7-8 and TRBJ2-7; the D gene is possibly TRBD1 (6 bases). V lost 5 bases and J 2 bases, leaving 16 bases between the germline ends. Looked up from germline, CDR1 is SGHVS and CDR2 is FQNEAQ. The CDR3 runs to 15 residues.

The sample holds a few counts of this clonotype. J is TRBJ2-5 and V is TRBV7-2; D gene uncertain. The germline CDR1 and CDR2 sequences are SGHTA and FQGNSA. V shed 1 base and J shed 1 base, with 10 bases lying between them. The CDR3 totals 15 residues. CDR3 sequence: CASSLVSNSQETQYF. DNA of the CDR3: TGTGCCAGCAGCTTAGTTTCTAACAGCCAAGAGACCCAGTACTTC.

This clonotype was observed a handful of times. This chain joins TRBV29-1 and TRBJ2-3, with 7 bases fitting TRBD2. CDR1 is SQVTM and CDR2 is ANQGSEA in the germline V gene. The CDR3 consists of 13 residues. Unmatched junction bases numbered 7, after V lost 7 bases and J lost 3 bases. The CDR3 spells CSARAGLTDTQYF. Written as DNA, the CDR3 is TGCAGCGCAAGAGCGGGGCTGACAGATACGCAGTATTTT.